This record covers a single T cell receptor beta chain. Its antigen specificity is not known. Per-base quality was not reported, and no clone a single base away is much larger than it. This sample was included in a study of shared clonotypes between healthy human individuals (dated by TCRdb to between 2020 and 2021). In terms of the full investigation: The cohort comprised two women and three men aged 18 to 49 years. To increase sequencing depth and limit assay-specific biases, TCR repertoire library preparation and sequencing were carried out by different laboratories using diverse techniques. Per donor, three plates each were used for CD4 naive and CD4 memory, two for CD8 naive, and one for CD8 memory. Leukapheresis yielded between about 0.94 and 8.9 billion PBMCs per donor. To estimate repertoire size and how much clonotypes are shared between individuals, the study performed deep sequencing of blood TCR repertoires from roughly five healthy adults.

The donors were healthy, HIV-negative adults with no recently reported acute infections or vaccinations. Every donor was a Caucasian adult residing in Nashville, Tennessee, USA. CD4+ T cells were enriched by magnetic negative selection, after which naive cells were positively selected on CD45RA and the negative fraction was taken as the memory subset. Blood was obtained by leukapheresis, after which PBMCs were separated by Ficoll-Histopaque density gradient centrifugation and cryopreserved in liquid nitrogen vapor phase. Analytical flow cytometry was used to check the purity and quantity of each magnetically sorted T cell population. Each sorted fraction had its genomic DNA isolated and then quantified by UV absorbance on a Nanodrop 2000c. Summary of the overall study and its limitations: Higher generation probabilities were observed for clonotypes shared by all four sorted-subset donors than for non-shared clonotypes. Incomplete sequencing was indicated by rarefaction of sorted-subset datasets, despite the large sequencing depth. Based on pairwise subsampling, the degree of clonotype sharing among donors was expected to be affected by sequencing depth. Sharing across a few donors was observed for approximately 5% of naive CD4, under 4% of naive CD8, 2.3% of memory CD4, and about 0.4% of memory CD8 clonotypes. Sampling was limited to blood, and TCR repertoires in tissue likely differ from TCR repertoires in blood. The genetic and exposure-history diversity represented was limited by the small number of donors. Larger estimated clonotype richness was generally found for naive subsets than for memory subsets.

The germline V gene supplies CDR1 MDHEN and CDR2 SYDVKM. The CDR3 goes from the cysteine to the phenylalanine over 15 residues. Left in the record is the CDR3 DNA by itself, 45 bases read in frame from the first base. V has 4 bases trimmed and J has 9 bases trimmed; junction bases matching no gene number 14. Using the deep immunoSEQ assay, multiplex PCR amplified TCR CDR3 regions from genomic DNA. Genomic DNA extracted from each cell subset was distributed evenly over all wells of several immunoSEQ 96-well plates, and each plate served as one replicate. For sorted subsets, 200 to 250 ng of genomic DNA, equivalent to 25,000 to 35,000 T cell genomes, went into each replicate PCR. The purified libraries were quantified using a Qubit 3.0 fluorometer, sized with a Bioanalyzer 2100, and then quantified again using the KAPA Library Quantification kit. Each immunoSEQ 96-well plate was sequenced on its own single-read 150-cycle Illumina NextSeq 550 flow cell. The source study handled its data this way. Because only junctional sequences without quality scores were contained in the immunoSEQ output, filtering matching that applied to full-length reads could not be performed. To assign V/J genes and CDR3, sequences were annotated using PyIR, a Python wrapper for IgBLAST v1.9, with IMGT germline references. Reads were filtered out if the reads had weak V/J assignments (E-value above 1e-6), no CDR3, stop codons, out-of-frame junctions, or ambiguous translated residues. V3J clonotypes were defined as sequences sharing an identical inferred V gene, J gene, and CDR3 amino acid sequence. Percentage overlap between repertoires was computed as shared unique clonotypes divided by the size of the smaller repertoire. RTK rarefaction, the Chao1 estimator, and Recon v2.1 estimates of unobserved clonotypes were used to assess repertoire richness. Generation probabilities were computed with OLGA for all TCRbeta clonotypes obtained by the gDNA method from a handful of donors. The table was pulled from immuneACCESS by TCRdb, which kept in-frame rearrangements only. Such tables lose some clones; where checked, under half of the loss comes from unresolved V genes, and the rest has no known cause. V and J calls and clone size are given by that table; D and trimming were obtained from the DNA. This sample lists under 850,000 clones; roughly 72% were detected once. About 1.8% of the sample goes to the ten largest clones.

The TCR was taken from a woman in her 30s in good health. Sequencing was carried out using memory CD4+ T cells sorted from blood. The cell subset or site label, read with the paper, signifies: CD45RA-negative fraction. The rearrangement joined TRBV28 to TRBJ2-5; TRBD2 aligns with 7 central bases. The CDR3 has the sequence CASSSPGRGLEPQYF. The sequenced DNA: TGTGCCAGCAGTTCGCCGGGGAGGGGCCTCGAGCCCCAGTACTTC.